These 20 T cell receptor beta chains came from one sample sequenced in a study of control samples from healthy donors and cancer patients. Sequencing was performed with immunoSEQ multiplex PCR; in TCRdb, only in-frame clones are kept and a portion is missing. The sample records 130,000 or so clones, 85% to 90% being singletons. The sample taken for sequencing was PBMCs. The receptors derive from a man in his forties or fifties with head and neck cancer.

The chain uses TRBV19 and TRBJ2-7, with a tentative D call TRBD1 (6 bases). Trimming left V 5 bases short and J 0 bases short, with 14 bases between. Germline V lookup: CDR1 LNHDA, CDR2 SQIVND (reference sequence). The CDR3 is 15 amino acids. The CDR3 coding sequence is TGTGCCAGTAGTCTACAGGGTTCAAGCTCCTACGAGCAGTACTTC. It codes for CASSLQGSSSYEQYF.

The genes are TRBV28 and TRBJ1-2, with no clear D. Trimming left V 5 bases short and J 4 bases short, with 8 bases between. Germline V CDR1 and CDR2: MDHEN, SYDVKM. The CDR3 spans 12 residues. In DNA form, the CDR3 reads TGTGCCAGCAGTACGGGAGGCTATGGCTACACCTTC. Amino acids: CASSTGGYGYTF.

This chain joins TRBV11-2 and TRBJ2-3; D gene ambiguous. Germline V CDR1 and CDR2: SGHAT, FQNNGV. The CDR3 runs 14 residues. The V end lost 5 bases, the J end lost 4 bases, and 13 bases lay between the germline ends. CDR3: CASSPKERPDTQYF. The CDR3 DNA reads TGTGCCAGCAGCCCAAAGGAGCGCCCAGATACGCAGTATTTT.

The gene calls are TRBV11-2 and TRBJ2-7; no firm D call. The V end was cut by 1 base, the J end by 2 bases, with 9 bases between. This CDR3 has 14 residues. Germline CDR1 is SGHAT and CDR2 is FQNNGV. CDR3: CASSLGSGAYEQYF. DNA for the CDR3: TGTGCCAGCAGCTTAGGGTCTGGAGCCTACGAGCAGTACTTC.

V is TRBV20-1 and J is TRBJ1-4; possible D gene TRBD1, 6 bases. The CDR3 spans 14 residues. The V gene's germline CDR1 is DFQATT and CDR2 SNEGSKA (reference sequence). V lost 3 bases and J 6 bases, leaving 14 bases between the germline ends. In DNA, the CDR3 is TGCAGTGCTAGTCCGGGGGCGTCAGATGAAAAACTGTTTTTT. It specifies CSASPGASDEKLFF.

This sequence joins TRBV9 and TRBJ2-3; 7 bases line up with TRBD2. This CDR3 contains 16 residues. V trimming: 3 bases; J trimming: 0 bases; junction bases outside the gene matches: 7. Germline values: CDR1 SGDLS, CDR2 YYNGEE. In nucleotides, the CDR3 is TGTGCCAGCAGCGGGAGACTAGCAGCTAGCACAGATACGCAGTATTTT. Its translation is CASSGRLAASTDTQYF.

The chain recombines TRBV28 with TRBJ1-1; D gene ambiguous. Trimming pared 7 bases from V and 3 bases from J, leaving 12 bases between. The CDR3 sequence is 13 residues long. Germline CDR1 MDHEN, CDR2 SYDVKM. The CDR3 protein is CASMEVEDTEAFF. Here the CDR3 DNA reads TGTGCCAGCATGGAGGTGGAGGACACTGAAGCTTTCTTT.

The V and J genes are TRBV27 and TRBJ1-3, with D unresolved. V dropped 2 bases and J dropped 2 bases, with 10 bases sitting between them. The germline gives CDR1 MNHEY, CDR2 SMNVEV (reference sequence). This CDR3 contains 15 residues. The CDR3, as DNA: TGTGCCAGCAGTTTACTCGGACGGGCTGGAAACACCATATATTTT. Translating gives CASSLLGRAGNTIYF.

Comment on this clone: Different DNA sequences within this sample yield the same CDR3. The CDR3 is CASRSGTGAYEQYF. The CDR3 DNA is TGTGCCAGCAGGTCCGGGACAGGGGCCTACGAGCAGTACTTC. The chain combines TRBV6-5 with TRBJ2-7; TRBD1 aligns across 10 bases. The J segment lost 2 bases and the V segment lost 6 bases, leaving 4 bases of the junction unmatched. The CDR3 is made up of 14 amino acids. Germline CDR1 MNHEY, CDR2 SVGAGI.

The V and J genes are TRBV9 and TRBJ2-3; D is possibly TRBD1 or TRBD2 (6 bases each). From germline, CDR1 is SGDLS and CDR2 YYNGEE. Trimming stripped 4 bases from V and 1 base from J, with 13 bases between. This CDR3 spans 15 amino acids. The CDR3, as DNA: TGTGCCAGCAGCATTGGGGGGCGAGGCACAGATACGCAGTATTTT. It specifies CASSIGGRGTDTQYF.

This chain uses TRBV6-2 or TRBV6-3 with TRBJ2-2; 7 bases line up with TRBD1. Per the germline V gene, CDR1 is MNHEY and CDR2 is SVGEGT. The ends lost 4 bases at V and 0 bases at J; junction bases unmatched: 8. This CDR3 region has 17 residues. The CDR3 nucleotides read TGTGCCAGCAGTTCATTTCCCGGGACAGCGAACACCGGGGAGCTGTTTTTT. Encoded protein: CASSSFPGTANTGELFF.

This sequence joins TRBV27 and TRBJ2-1, with 7 bases aligning to TRBD1. The CDR3 covers 16 residues. The V gene's germline CDR1 is MNHEY and CDR2 SMNVEV (reference sequence). Trimming removed 2 bases from V and 2 bases from J; junction bases left unmatched: 6. This CDR3 is CASSLGRGRTYNEQFF. The CDR3 region has the DNA TGTGCCAGCAGTTTAGGTAGGGGGCGGACCTACAATGAGCAGTTCTTC.

This clone has a single count. Mismatch with germline at one junction end may stem from a read error. The chain uses TRBV6-5 and TRBJ1-1; D is possibly TRBD1 (5 bases). This CDR3 is built from 15 residues. Germline CDR1 is MNHEY and CDR2 is SVGAGI. CDR3 sequence reads: CASSYGGSGNSEAFF. Here the CDR3 DNA reads TGTGCCAGCAGTTATGGGGGGAGTGGGAACTCTGAAGCTTTCTTT.

In this sample, this clone turned up a few times. The chain recombines TRBV6-5 with TRBJ1-1; D gene uncertain. Germline loops: CDR1 MNHEY, CDR2 SVGAGI. Between the trimmed V and J ends, which lost 7 bases and 4 bases, there was a span of 13 bases. CDR3 length: 13 amino acids. The DNA for the CDR3 is TGTGCCAGCACCTCAAGAGGGAGCACTGAAGCTTTCTTT. Protein product: CASTSRGSTEAFF.

V gene TRBV10-3 combines with J gene TRBJ2-7; D is ambiguous. The germline V and J ends were trimmed by 4 bases and 4 bases, with 8 bases remaining between them. The germline CDR1 and CDR2 sequences are ENHRY and SYGVKD. The CDR3 has 12 residues. The CDR3 coding sequence is TGTGCCATCAGTGCCGGAAGTTACGAGCAGTACTTC. Its translation: CAISAGSYEQYF.

The gene calls are TRBV6-6 and TRBJ1-5; D ambiguous. Germline CDR1 and CDR2: MNHNY and SVGAGI (reference sequence). The V gene lost 2 bases and the J gene lost 4 bases, with 9 bases spanning the gap. CDR3 length: 14 amino acids. The DNA of the CDR3 is TGTGCCAGCAGTTACGCAGGTTCTAATCAGCCCCAGCATTTT. This gives the protein CASSYAGSNQPQHF.

This chain uses TRBV7-9 with TRBJ2-1; 7 positions agree with TRBD2. V was clipped by 1 base and J by 7 bases; unmatched bases: 7. The CDR3 contains 15 residues. Germline CDR1 and CDR2: SEHNR and FQNEAQ (reference sequence). The CDR3 DNA reads TGTGCCAGCAGCTTAGAAGGGAGGGAACGGAATGAGCAGTTCTTC. Amino acids: CASSLEGRERNEQFF.

The chain combines TRBV5-4 with TRBJ2-5; the D is unclear. The germline V and J ends were trimmed by 4 bases and 3 bases, with 13 bases remaining between them. Germline loops: CDR1 SGHNT, CDR2 YYREEE (reference sequence). CDR3 length equals 14 residues. The CDR3 sequence: CASSTPHLEETQYF. The DNA of the CDR3 is TGTGCCAGCAGCACTCCCCACCTGGAAGAGACCCAGTACTTC.

The CDR3 sequence is CASSPGSMNTEAFF. The CDR3 nucleotides are TGTGCCAGCAGCCCAGGCAGTATGAACACTGAAGCTTTCTTT. The chain employs TRBV4-2 and TRBJ1-1, with D hard to call. Germline V gives CDR1 LGHNA, CDR2 YNFKEQ. The V and J ends lost 4 bases and 0 bases respectively, with 9 bases between them. This CDR3 contains 14 residues.

The V gene is TRBV6-5, the J gene TRBJ2-5; D is ambiguous. The CDR3 sequence is 13 residues long. The germline V gene encodes CDR1 MNHEY and CDR2 SVGAGI. V lost 6 bases and J lost 3, with 11 bases in between. The CDR3 loop reads CASSATHEETQYF. The CDR3 nucleotides read TGTGCCAGCAGCGCGACACACGAAGAGACCCAGTACTTC.